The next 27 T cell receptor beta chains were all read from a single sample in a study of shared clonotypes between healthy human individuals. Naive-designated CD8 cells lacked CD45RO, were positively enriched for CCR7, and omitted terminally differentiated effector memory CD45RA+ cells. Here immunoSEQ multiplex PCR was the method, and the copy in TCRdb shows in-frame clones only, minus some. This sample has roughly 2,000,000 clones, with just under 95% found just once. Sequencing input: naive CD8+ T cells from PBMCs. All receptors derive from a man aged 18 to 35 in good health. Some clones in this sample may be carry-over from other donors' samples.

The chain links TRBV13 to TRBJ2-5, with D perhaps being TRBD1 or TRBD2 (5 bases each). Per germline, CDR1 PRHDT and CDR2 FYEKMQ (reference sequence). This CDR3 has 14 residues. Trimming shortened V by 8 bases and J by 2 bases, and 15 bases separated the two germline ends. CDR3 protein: CASSGEGNQETQYF. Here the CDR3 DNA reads TGTGCCAGCTCCGGTGAGGGGAATCAAGAGACCCAGTACTTC. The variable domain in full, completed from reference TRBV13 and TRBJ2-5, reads AAGVIQSPRHLIKEKRETATLKCYPIPRHDTVYWYQQGPGQDPQFLISFYEKMQSDKGSIPDRFSAQQFSDYHSELNMSSLELGDSALYFCASSGEGNQETQYFGPGTRLLVL.

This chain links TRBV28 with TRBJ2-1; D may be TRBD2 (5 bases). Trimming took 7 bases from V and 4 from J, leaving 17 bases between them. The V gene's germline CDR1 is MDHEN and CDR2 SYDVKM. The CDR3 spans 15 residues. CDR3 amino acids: CASIDTSGVYNEQFF. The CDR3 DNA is TGTGCCAGCATCGACACCTCCGGGGTATACAATGAGCAGTTCTTC.

CDR3 sequence (DNA): TGTGCCAGCAGTTCAACCCGGGACAGGGTCCAAGAGACCCAGTACTTC. Translation: CASSSTRDRVQETQYF. The chain couples TRBV7-9 to TRBJ2-5; TRBD1 matches at 9 bases. J was trimmed by 1 base and V by 6 bases; bases with no gene match: 9. The CDR3 contains 16 residues. Germline CDR1 SEHNR, CDR2 FQNEAQ (reference sequence).

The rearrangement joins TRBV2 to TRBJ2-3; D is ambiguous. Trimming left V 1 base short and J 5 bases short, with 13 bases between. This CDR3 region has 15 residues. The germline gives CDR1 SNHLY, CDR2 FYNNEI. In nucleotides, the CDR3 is TGTGCCAGCAGTGAAGGTCAGGCACCCCGAGATACGCAGTATTTT. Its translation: CASSEGQAPRDTQYF.

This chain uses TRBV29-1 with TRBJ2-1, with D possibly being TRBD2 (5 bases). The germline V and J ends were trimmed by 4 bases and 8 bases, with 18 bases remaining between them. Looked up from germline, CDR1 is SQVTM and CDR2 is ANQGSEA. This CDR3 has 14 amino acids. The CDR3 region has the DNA TGCAGCGTTGTGGGGATGTCGGGGTCCCATGAGCAGTTCTTC. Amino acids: CSVVGMSGSHEQFF.

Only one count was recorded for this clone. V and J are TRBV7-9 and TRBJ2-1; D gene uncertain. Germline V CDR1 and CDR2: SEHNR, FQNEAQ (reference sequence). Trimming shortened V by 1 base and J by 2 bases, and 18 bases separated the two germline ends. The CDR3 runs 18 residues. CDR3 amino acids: CASSLGRARPYAYNEQFF. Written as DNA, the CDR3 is TGTGCCAGCAGCTTAGGTCGGGCCCGACCCTATGCCTACAATGAGCAGTTCTTC.

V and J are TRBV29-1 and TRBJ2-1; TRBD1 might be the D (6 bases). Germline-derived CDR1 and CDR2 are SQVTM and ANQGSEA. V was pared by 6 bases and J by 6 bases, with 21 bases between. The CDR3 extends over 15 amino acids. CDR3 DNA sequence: TGCAGCGTGACGCCGGGACACGAGGGCTCCAATGAGCAGTTCTTC. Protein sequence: CSVTPGHEGSNEQFF.

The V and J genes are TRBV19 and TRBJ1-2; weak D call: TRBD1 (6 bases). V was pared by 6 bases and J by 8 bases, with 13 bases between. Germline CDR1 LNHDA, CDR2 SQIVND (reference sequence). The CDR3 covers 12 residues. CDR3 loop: CASRKDTGGYTF. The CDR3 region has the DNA TGTGCCAGTAGAAAAGACACAGGGGGCTACACCTTC.

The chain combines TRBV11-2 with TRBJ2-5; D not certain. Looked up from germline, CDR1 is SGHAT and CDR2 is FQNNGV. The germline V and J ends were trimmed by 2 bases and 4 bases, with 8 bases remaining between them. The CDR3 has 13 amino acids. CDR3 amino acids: CASSLLVRETQYF. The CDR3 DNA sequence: TGTGCCAGCAGCTTACTGGTACGAGAGACCCAGTACTTC.

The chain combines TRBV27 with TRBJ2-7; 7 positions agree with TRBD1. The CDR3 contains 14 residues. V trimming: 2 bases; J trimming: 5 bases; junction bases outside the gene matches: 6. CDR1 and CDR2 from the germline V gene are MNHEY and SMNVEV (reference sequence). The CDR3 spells CASSLDRVGNEQYF. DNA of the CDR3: TGTGCCAGCAGTTTAGACAGGGTGGGAAACGAGCAGTACTTC.

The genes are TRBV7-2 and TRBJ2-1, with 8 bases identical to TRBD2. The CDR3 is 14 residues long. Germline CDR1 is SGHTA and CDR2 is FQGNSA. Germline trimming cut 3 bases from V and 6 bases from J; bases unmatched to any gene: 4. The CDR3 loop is CASSFSGLANEQFF. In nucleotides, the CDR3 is TGTGCCAGCAGCTTCTCCGGACTAGCCAATGAGCAGTTCTTC.

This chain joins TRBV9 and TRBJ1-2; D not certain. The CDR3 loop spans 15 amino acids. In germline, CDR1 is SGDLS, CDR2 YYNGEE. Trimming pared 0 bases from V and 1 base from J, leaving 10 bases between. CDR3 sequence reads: CASSVGREVNYGYTF. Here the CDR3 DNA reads TGTGCCAGCAGCGTAGGGCGGGAGGTTAACTATGGCTACACCTTC.

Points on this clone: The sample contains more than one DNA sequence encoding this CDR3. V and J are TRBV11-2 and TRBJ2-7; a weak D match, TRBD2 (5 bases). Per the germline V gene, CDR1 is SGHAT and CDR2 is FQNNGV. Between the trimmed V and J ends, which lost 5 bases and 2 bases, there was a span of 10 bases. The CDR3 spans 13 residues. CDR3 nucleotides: TGTGCCAGCAGCCTAGCTACCCCCTACGAGCAGTACTTC. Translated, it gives CASSLATPYEQYF. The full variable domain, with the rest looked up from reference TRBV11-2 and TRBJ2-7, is EAGVAQSPRYKIIEKRQSVAFWCNPISGHATLYWYQQILGQGPKLLIQFQNNGVVDDSQLPKDRFSAERLKGVDSTLKIQPAKLEDSAVYLCASSLATPYEQYFGPGTRLTVT.

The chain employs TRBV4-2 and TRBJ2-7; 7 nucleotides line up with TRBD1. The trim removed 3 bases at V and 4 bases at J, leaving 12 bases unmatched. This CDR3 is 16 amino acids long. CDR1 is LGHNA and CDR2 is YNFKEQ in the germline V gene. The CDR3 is CASSQALRDRVYEQYF. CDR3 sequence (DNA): TGTGCCAGCAGCCAGGCCCTCCGGGACAGAGTTTACGAGCAGTACTTC.

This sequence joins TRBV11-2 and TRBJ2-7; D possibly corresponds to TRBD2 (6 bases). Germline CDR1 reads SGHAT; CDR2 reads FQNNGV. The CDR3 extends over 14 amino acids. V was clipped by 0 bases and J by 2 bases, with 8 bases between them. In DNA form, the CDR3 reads TGTGCCAGCAGCTTAGAGCCGGGGGCCTACGAGCAGTACTTC. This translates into CASSLEPGAYEQYF.

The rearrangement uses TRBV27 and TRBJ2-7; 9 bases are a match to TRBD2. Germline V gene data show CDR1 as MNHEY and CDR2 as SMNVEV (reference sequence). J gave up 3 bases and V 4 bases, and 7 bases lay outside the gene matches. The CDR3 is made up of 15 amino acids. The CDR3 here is CASSSQAGGFYEQYF. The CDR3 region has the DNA TGTGCCAGCAGTTCCCAAGCGGGAGGATTCTACGAGCAGTACTTC.

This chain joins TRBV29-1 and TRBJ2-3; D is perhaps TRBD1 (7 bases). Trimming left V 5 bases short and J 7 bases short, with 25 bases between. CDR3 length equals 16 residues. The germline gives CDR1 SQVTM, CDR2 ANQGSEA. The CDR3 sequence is CSVPTRQGGGVYTQYF. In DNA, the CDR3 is TGCAGCGTTCCAACCCGACAGGGAGGTGGGGTTTATACGCAGTATTTT.

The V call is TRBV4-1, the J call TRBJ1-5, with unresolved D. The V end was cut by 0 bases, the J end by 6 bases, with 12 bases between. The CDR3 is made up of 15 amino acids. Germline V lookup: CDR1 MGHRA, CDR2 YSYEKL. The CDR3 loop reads CASSQETGSPQPQHF. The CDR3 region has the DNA TGCGCCAGCAGCCAAGAAACGGGTTCCCCTCAGCCCCAGCATTTT.

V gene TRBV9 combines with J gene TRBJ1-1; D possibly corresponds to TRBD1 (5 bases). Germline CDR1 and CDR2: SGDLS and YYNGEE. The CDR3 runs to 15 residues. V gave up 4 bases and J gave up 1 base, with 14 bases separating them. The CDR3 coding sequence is TGTGCCAGCAGCCCGGGGCTTGGGTGGAACACTGAAGCTTTCTTT. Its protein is CASSPGLGWNTEAFF.

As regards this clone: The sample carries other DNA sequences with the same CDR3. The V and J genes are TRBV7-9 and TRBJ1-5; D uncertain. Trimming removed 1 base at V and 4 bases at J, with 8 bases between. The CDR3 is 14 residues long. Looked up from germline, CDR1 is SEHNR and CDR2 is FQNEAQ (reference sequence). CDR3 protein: CASSLGGLNQPQHF. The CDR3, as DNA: TGTGCCAGCAGCTTAGGTGGTCTTAATCAGCCCCAGCATTTT.

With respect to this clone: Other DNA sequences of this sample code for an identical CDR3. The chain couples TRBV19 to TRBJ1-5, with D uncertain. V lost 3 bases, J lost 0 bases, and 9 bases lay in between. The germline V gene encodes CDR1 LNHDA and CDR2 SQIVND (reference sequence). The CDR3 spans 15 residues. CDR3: CASSITEYSNQPQHF. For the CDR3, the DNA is TGTGCCAGTAGTATCACAGAGTATAGCAATCAGCCCCAGCATTTT. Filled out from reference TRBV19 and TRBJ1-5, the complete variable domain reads DGGITQSPKYLFRKEGQNVTLSCEQNLNHDAMYWYRQDPGQGLRLIYYSQIVNDFQKGDIAEGYSVSREKKESFPLTVTSAQKNPTAFYLCASSITEYSNQPQHFGDGTRLSIL.

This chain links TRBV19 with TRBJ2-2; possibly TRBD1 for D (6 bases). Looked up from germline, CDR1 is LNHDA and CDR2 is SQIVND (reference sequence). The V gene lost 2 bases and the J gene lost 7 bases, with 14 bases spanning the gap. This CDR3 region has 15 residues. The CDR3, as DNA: TGTGCCAGTAGTATACTCAGGGGCGTGGGCGGGGAGCTGTTTTTT. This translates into CASSILRGVGGELFF.

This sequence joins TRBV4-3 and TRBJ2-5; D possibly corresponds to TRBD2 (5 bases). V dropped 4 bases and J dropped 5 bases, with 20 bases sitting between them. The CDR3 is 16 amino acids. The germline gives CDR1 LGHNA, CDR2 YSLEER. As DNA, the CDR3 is TGCGCCAGCAGCCCGTACACGGGATTTACAACGGAGACCCAGTACTTC. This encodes CASSPYTGFTTETQYF.

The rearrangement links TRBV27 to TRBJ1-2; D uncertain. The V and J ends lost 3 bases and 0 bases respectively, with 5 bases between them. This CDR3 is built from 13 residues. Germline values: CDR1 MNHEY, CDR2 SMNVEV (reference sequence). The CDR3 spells CASSFQANYGYTF. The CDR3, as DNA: TGTGCCAGCAGTTTCCAAGCTAACTATGGCTACACCTTC.

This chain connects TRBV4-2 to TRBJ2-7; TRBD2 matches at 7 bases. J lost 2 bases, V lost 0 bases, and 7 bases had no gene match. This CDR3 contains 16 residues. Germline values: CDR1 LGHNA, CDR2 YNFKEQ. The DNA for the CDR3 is TGTGCCAGCAGCCAAGACCTCCCAGGGAGGGCCTACGAGCAGTACTTC. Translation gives CASSQDLPGRAYEQYF.

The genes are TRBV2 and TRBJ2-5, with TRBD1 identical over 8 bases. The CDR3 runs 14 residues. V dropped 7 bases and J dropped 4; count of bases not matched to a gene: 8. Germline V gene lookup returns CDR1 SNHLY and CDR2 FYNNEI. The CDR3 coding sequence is TGTGCCAGCAACTACAGGGGGAACTCAGAGACCCAGTACTTC. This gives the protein CASNYRGNSETQYF.

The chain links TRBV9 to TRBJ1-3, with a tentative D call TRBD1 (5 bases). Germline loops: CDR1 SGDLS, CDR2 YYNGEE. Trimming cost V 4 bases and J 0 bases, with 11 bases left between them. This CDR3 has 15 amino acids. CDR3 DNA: TGTGCCAGCAGCCCGTGGGGCCTCTCTGGAAACACCATATATTTT. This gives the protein CASSPWGLSGNTIYF.